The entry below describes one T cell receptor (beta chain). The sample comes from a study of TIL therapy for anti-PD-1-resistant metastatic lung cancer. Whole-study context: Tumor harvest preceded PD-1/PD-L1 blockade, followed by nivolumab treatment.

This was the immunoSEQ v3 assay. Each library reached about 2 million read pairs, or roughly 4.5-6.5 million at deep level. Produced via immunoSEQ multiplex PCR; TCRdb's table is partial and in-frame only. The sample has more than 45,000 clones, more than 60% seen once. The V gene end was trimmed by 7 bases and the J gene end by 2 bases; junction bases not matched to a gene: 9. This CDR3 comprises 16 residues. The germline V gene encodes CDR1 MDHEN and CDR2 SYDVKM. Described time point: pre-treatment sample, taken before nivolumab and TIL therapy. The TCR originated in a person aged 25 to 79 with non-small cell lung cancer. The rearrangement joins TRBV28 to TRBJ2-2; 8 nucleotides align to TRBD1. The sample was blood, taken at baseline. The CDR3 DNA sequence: TGTGCCAGCACCATATCCGGACAGGGCAACACCGGGGAGCTGTTTTTT. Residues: CASTISGQGNTGELFF.